This T cell receptor (beta chain) was obtained from a study of blood T cells in healthy people across ages. This CDR3 is built from 14 residues. V lost 2 bases and J lost 0, with 7 bases in between. A remark on this clonotype: Its antigen remains unidentified.

A sample-barcoded 5' primer and a J-beta primer mix were used in a second PCR of about 6 to 11 cycles. The yield of each sample was at least 3 million CDR3-containing paired-end reads. TCRdb independently ran MiXCR on the 5' RACE reads; one entry per CDR3 protein. The profile shows 1.5 million to 2 million distinct CDR3 sequences, 40% to 55% of them singletons. General observations from the study: Unsorted PBMCs prevented conclusive naive versus antigen-experienced comparison. Roughly linearly, TCR beta diversity per million T cells fell as age increased.

Each sample gave at least 7 million isolated PBMCs. The clonotype was recovered from a woman between 35 and 50 years old in good health. This sequence joins TRBV12-3 or TRBV12-4 and TRBJ2-5; D remains ambiguous. Sequences were obtained from blood. Written as DNA, the CDR3 is TGTGCCAGCAGTTTATACCCGTACCAAGAGACCCAGTACTTC. Protein sequence: CASSLYPYQETQYF.